Below are 20 T cell receptor beta chains sequenced from a single sample in a study of T cell changes during pregnancy in multiple sclerosis (dated by TCRdb to the late 2010s). Library construction relied on the immunoSEQ multiplex PCR assay. TCRdb provides this immuneACCESS table in a form limited to in-frame rearrangements. Some clones are lacking; in checked studies, under half of them reflect an unresolved V gene, and why the rest are absent is not known. The sample table holds approximately 51,000 clones, of which 85% to 95% were seen once. The ten largest make up under 2% of the sample. The sample in question was peripheral blood, obtained in the second trimester of pregnancy. The source is a female donor with multiple sclerosis, enrolled in a pregnancy study.

This CDR3 reads CASSQRTGPSIRGYTF. The CDR3 nucleotides are TGTGCCAGCAGCCAAAGGACAGGGCCCTCCATTAGAGGCTACACCTTC. V is TRBV14 and J is TRBJ1-2, with 8 bases matching TRBD1. The V and J ends lost 2 bases and 8 bases, in that order; junction bases with no gene match: 13. CDR1 is SGHDN and CDR2 is FVKESK in the germline V gene. The CDR3 consists of 16 residues.

The V gene is TRBV11-2, the J gene TRBJ2-7, with 7 bases that match TRBD1. Looked up from germline, CDR1 is SGHAT and CDR2 is FQNNGV. CDR3 size: 16 residues. V lost 5 bases, J lost 2 bases, and 12 bases stayed unmatched. CDR3 coding DNA: TGTGCCAGCAGCCCCACAGGACAGGTTCTTCCCTACGAGCAGTACTTC. This translates into CASSPTGQVLPYEQYF.

The chain joins TRBV5-6 to TRBJ1-1; D remains ambiguous. V was trimmed by 0 bases and J by 5 bases, leaving 8 bases between them. The CDR3 covers 13 residues. The germline gives CDR1 SGHDT, CDR2 YYEEEE. The CDR3: CASSLVRGTEAFF. CDR3 DNA: TGTGCCAGCAGCTTGGTTCGAGGGACTGAAGCTTTCTTT.

The V gene is TRBV2, the J gene TRBJ1-1; possibly TRBD1 for D (6 bases). V was pared by 6 bases and J by 0 bases, with 11 bases between. Germline CDR1 and CDR2: SNHLY and FYNNEI. The CDR3 is made up of 14 amino acids. The CDR3 coding sequence is TGTGCCAGCAGGCTGACAGGACTGAACACTGAAGCTTTCTTT. Its protein product is CASRLTGLNTEAFF.

The chain has TRBV28 and TRBJ1-1; D might be TRBD1 (6 bases). V was cut by 2 bases and J by 5 bases, with 9 bases left in between. Germline CDR1 reads MDHEN; CDR2 reads SYDVKM. The CDR3 has 13 amino acids. For the CDR3, the DNA is TGTGCCAGCAGTTTAGCACAGGGTACTGAAGCTTTCTTT. Translated, it gives CASSLAQGTEAFF.

This clone appeared a single time. This chain links TRBV6-5 with TRBJ2-2; 9 nucleotides align to TRBD1. With V trimmed by 3 bases and J by 1 base, 3 bases remained unmatched. CDR1 MNHEY and CDR2 SVGAGI come from the germline V gene. The CDR3 runs 16 residues. CDR3 sequence: CASSYRDRVNTGELFF. In DNA, the CDR3 is TGTGCCAGCAGTTATCGGGACAGGGTGAACACCGGGGAGCTGTTTTTT.

The chain employs TRBV18 and TRBJ2-7; tentatively, D is TRBD1 (6 bases). Germline V gene lookup returns CDR1 KGHSH and CDR2 LQKENI. Between the trimmed V and J ends, which lost 3 bases and 2 bases, there was a span of 8 bases. This CDR3 spans 13 amino acids. The CDR3 is CASSPDSTYEQYF. The DNA for the CDR3 is TGTGCCAGCTCACCGGACAGTACCTACGAGCAGTACTTC.

This chain uses TRBV5-4 with TRBJ2-1, with D maybe TRBD1 (5 bases). The germline V gene encodes CDR1 SGHNT and CDR2 YYREEE (reference sequence). The CDR3 loop spans 14 amino acids. Trimming removed 0 bases at V and 2 bases at J, with 6 bases between. CDR3 loop: CASSLGTTYNEQFF. CDR3 DNA sequence: TGTGCCAGCAGCTTGGGGACAACCTACAATGAGCAGTTCTTC.

The chain recombines TRBV27 with TRBJ2-1, with D possibly TRBD1 on 5 matching bases. Trimming took 0 bases from V and 0 from J, leaving 15 bases between them. The CDR3 runs 18 residues. The germline V gene encodes CDR1 MNHEY and CDR2 SMNVEV (reference sequence). In DNA form, the CDR3 reads TGTGCCAGCAGTTTATCGAACAGGTTCTCGAGCTCCTACAATGAGCAGTTCTTC. Translating it yields CASSLSNRFSSSYNEQFF.

The rearrangement uses TRBV19 and TRBJ2-7; 7 nucleotides match TRBD1. CDR3 size: 14 residues. In germline, CDR1 is LNHDA, CDR2 SQIVND (reference sequence). Germline trimming cut 1 base from V and 2 bases from J; bases unmatched to any gene: 2. The DNA for the CDR3 is TGTGCCAGTAGTATAGGGGGACAGCCCTACGAGCAGTACTTC. Translation: CASSIGGQPYEQYF.

The chain uses TRBV27 and TRBJ2-1, with TRBD2 identical over 7 bases. CDR3 length: 15 residues. Germline V lookup: CDR1 MNHEY, CDR2 SMNVEV (reference sequence). Trimming cost V 2 bases and J 2 bases; bases outside gene matches: 3. CDR3 amino acids: CASSLMAGAYNEQFF. The CDR3 coding sequence is TGTGCCAGCAGTTTAATGGCGGGGGCCTACAATGAGCAGTTCTTC.

The chain employs TRBV10-3 and TRBJ2-4; 7 bases are a match to TRBD2. Trimming took 3 bases from V and 15 from J; bases not matched to a gene: 14. This CDR3 contains 14 residues. The germline gives CDR1 ENHRY, CDR2 SYGVKD. CDR3 nucleotide sequence: TGTGCCATCAGTGACGGGGGAGGGCGCGGATCTTTGTACTTC. The encoded protein is CAISDGGGRGSLYF.

The V and J genes are TRBV21-1 and TRBJ2-1; the D segment call TRBD2 is taken from the table without a DNA check. TRBV21-1 is described as a pseudogene. This CDR3 has 16 amino acids. The CDR3 nucleotides are TGTGCCAGCAGCAAATTCGCACTAGCGGGGGACAATGAGCAGTTCTTC. Protein product: CASSKFALAGDNEQFF.

The genes are TRBV29-1 and TRBJ2-7; 8 bases align to TRBD1. The CDR3 spans 13 residues. From germline, CDR1 is SQVTM and CDR2 ANQGSEA. J gave up 0 bases and V 7 bases, and 5 bases lay outside the gene matches. CDR3 in amino acids: CSARDRTSYEQYF. The CDR3 nucleotides read TGCAGCGCCCGGGACAGGACCTCCTACGAGCAGTACTTC.

The V call is TRBV9, the J call TRBJ2-7, with 7 bases identical to TRBD2. CDR1 and CDR2 (germline): SGDLS, YYNGEE. The CDR3 has 15 amino acids. Trimming cost V 3 bases and J 3 bases; bases outside gene matches: 9. The CDR3 loop reads CASSGTSDGFYEQYF. As DNA, the CDR3 is TGTGCCAGCAGCGGAACTAGCGACGGTTTCTACGAGCAGTACTTC.

The gene calls are TRBV19 and TRBJ2-1; 8 nucleotides match TRBD2. Germline V lookup: CDR1 LNHDA, CDR2 SQIVND (reference sequence). J was trimmed by 4 bases and V by 2 bases; bases with no gene match: 7. The CDR3 covers 16 residues. The CDR3 reads CASSITGTSPYNEQFF. In DNA, the CDR3 is TGTGCCAGTAGTATAACCGGGACTAGTCCTTACAATGAGCAGTTCTTC.

A word on this clone: In the same sample, other DNA sequences code for this CDR3. V gene TRBV6-1 combines with J gene TRBJ2-6; no reliable D call. CDR3 length equals 15 residues. Trimming cost V 1 base and J 0 bases, with 4 bases left between them. The V gene's germline CDR1 is MNHNS and CDR2 SASEGT. The CDR3 coding sequence is TGTGCCAGCAGTGAAGGCAGCTCTGGGGCCAACGTCCTGACTTTC. It translates to CASSEGSSGANVLTF.

V is TRBV4-3 and J is TRBJ1-3; a weak D match, TRBD1 (5 bases). Per the germline V gene, CDR1 is LGHNA and CDR2 is YSLEER. The CDR3 extends over 15 amino acids. Trimming took off 1 base at V and 2 bases at J, with 9 bases between the two ends. CDR3 amino acids: CASSQAGGAGNTIYF. CDR3 sequence (DNA): TGCGCCAGCAGCCAAGCGGGGGGGGCTGGAAACACCATATATTTT.

The chain employs TRBV18 and TRBJ2-6; a weak D match, TRBD1 (6 bases). Between the trimmed V and J ends, which lost 2 bases and 1 base, there was a span of 18 bases. Germline lookup yields CDR1 KGHSH and CDR2 LQKENI. This CDR3 spans 19 amino acids. The CDR3 region has the DNA TGTGCCAGCTCACCATTGGTCGGAGGACAGTTGTCTGGGGCCAACGTCCTGACTTTC. This sequence encodes CASSPLVGGQLSGANVLTF.

In this sample, this clone turned up a few times. CDR3: CASGTGDTGELFF. DNA for the CDR3: TGTGCCAGCGGGACAGGAGATACCGGGGAGCTGTTTTTT. The rearrangement joins TRBV6-5 to TRBJ2-2, with TRBD1 matching 8 bases. The V and J ends lost 8 bases and 5 bases, in that order; junction bases with no gene match: 4. Germline CDR1 MNHEY, CDR2 SVGAGI. The CDR3 is 13 residues long.